Listed below are T cell receptor beta chains from one sample, sequenced in a study of response to subunit inactivated influenza vaccine. TCRdb itself ran the RT-PCR reads through MiXCR, one entry per CDR3 protein. The sample lists about 530,000 distinct CDR3 sequences; roughly 13% were seen once. The sequences come from PBMCs from blood, collected 35 to 45 days after vaccination. These receptor sequences come from a man aged 45-65 years who received an inactivated influenza vaccine. The CDR3 runs from the conserved cysteine through the conserved F or W. D genes are given only for firm matches. Only part of the rows carry a size: once, few, many, or a class if the clone is expanded.

clone_size cdr3_length d_call j_call v_call cdr3_aa cdr3_nt
few 16 TRBD2 TRBJ2-3 TRBV3-1 CASSQAGGPVTDTQYF TGTGCCAGCAGCCAAGCGGGGGGGCCGGTCACAGATACGCAGTATTTT
few 19 TRBD1 TRBJ1-1 TRBV11-1 CASSPDPSILRGRGTEAFF TGTGCCAGCAGCCCGGATCCTTCGATCCTCAGGGGGCGAGGGACTGAAGCTTTCTTT
few 12 TRBD1 TRBJ2-7 TRBV6-6 CASTDRDYEQYF TGTGCCAGCACCGACAGGGACTACGAGCAGTACTTC
few 15 - TRBJ1-2 TRBV6-1 CASSSGRSGLYGYTF TGTGCCAGCAGCTCGGGACGGTCGGGGCTCTATGGCTACACCTTC
many 13 - TRBJ2-7 TRBV12-3/TRBV12-4 CASSLSASYEQYF TGTGCCAGCAGTTTAAGCGCGTCCTACGAGCAGTACTTC
- 15 TRBD2 TRBJ2-2 TRBV20-1 CSARVGGGVIGELFF TGCAGTGCTAGAGTGGGGGGAGGGGTAATCGGGGAGCTGTTTTTT
- 14 TRBD2 TRBJ2-7 TRBV10-3 CAIRGEGPIYEQYF TGTGCCATCAGGGGGGAGGGTCCCATTTACGAGCAGTACTTC
- 19 - TRBJ2-6 TRBV30 CAWSVLVAGAYSGANVLTF TGTGCCTGGAGTGTACTAGTGGCAGGGGCTTACTCTGGGGCCAACGTCCTGACTTTC
many 16 - TRBJ2-1 TRBV29-1 CSVESPHMRGHNEQFF TGCAGCGTTGAAAGCCCCCACATGAGAGGGCACAATGAGCAGTTCTTC
many 14 - TRBJ2-2 TRBV5-1 CASSLDANTGELFF TGCGCCAGCAGCTTGGACGCCAACACCGGGGAGCTGTTTTTT
- 15 - TRBJ2-2 TRBV3-1 CASSSNQIRTGELFF TGTGCCAGCAGCTCTAATCAAATTAGGACCGGGGAGCTGTTTTTT
- 14 TRBD2 TRBJ2-1 TRBV12-3/TRBV12-4 CASGRAGAGGEQFF TGTGCCAGCGGTAGAGCGGGAGCAGGAGGTGAGCAGTTCTTC
few 15 - TRBJ2-1 TRBV29-1 CSVEDRLSSYNEQFF TGCAGCGTTGAAGATCGGCTCTCCTCCTACAATGAGCAGTTCTTC
- 14 - TRBJ2-3 TRBV20-1 CSAREHQGADTQYF TGCAGTGCTAGAGAACACCAAGGGGCAGATACGCAGTATTTT
- 12 - TRBJ2-5 TRBV7-7 CASSMTAETQYF TGTGCTAGCAGCATGACAGCAGAGACCCAGTACTTC
- 15 - TRBJ2-7 TRBV5-6 CASSMGGLGAYEQYF TGTGCCAGCAGCATGGGGGGGCTAGGGGCCTACGAGCAGTACTTC
- 18 - TRBJ1-2 TRBV6-1 CASSLHTGQSRDYYGYTF TGTGCCAGCAGTCTCCACACCGGACAGTCCCGGGACTACTATGGCTACACCTTC
few 16 TRBD2 TRBJ2-1 TRBV7-9 CASSPRGLAGANEQFF TGTGCCAGCAGCCCCCGAGGACTAGCGGGGGCCAATGAGCAGTTCTTC
- 16 TRBD1 TRBJ2-6 TRBV7-9 CASSVTGGSGANVLTF TGTGCCAGCAGCGTCACAGGGGGCTCTGGGGCCAACGTCCTGACTTTC
- 14 TRBD2 TRBJ2-3 TRBV5-6 CASSGYGGADTQYF TGTGCCAGCAGCGGCTATGGGGGGGCAGATACGCAGTATTTT
many 13 - TRBJ1-2 TRBV12-3/TRBV12-4 CASSTEYRDGYTF TGTGCCAGCAGTACCGAGTACAGAGATGGCTACACCTTC
- 15 TRBD1 TRBJ2-7 TRBV20-1 CSASGQGQGPYEQYF TGCAGTGCTAGCGGGCAGGGACAGGGGCCCTACGAGCAGTACTTC
few 11 - TRBJ1-2 TRBV29-1 CSVNSGDGYTF TGCAGCGTGAATTCAGGAGATGGCTACACCTTC
few 14 - TRBJ2-7 TRBV20-1 CSAPLPRPSYEQYF TGCAGTGCTCCGTTGCCCCGACCCAGCTACGAGCAGTACTTC
- 17 - TRBJ2-2 TRBV5-1 CASSLSFGRGFAGELFF TGCGCCAGCAGCTTGTCTTTCGGCAGGGGATTTGCCGGGGAGCTGTTTTTT
- 12 - TRBJ2-7 TRBV7-9 CASSSSLYEQYF TGTGCCAGCAGCTCCTCTTTGTACGAGCAGTACTTC
few 16 TRBD1 TRBJ2-3 TRBV5-1 CASSSGQGWSTDTQYF TGCGCCAGCAGCTCGGGACAGGGGTGGTCGACAGATACGCAGTATTTT
- 12 - TRBJ2-5 TRBV5-1 CASSLDYQTQYF TGCGCCAGCAGCTTGGACTACCAGACCCAGTACTTC
- 14 - TRBJ1-1 TRBV10-3 CAISDNGPNTEAFF TGTGCCATCAGTGATAACGGGCCGAACACTGAAGCTTTCTTT
- 15 TRBD2 TRBJ2-4 TRBV29-1 CSVEDRGSSGNIQYF TGCAGCGTTGAAGATCGTGGGTCTAGCGGAAACATTCAGTACTTC
few 12 TRBD1 TRBJ2-7 TRBV10-3 CAISGGQGEQYF TGTGCCATCAGTGGCGGACAGGGGGAGCAGTACTTC
- 14 - TRBJ1-4 TRBV7-9 CASSLGGPNEKLFF TGTGCCAGCAGCTTAGGGGGGCCCAATGAAAAACTGTTTTTT
many 12 - TRBJ1-1 TRBV20-1 CSAPLEGTEAFF TGCAGTGCCCCGTTGGAGGGCACTGAAGCTTTCTTT
many 15 - TRBJ2-5 TRBV5-1 CASSWGGGGKETQYF TGCGCCAGCAGCTGGGGTGGCGGAGGAAAAGAGACCCAGTACTTC
few 13 - TRBJ2-1 TRBV7-7 CASSSTPRNEQFF TGTGCTAGCAGCTCGACCCCGAGGAATGAGCAGTTCTTC
many 15 - TRBJ1-1 TRBV7-9 CASSPTRGTLDQAFF TGTGCCAGCAGCCCCACCCGTGGGACCTTGGACCAAGCTTTCTTT
- 15 TRBD1 TRBJ2-5 TRBV10-3 CAISNPTGARETQYF TGTGCCATCAGTAACCCAACAGGGGCCCGGGAGACCCAGTACTTC
few 17 - TRBJ2-1 TRBV6-5 CASSYSSGTAAYNEQFF TGTGCCAGCAGTTACTCGAGCGGGACAGCAGCTTACAATGAGCAGTTCTTC
- 16 TRBD2 TRBJ2-1 TRBV10-3 CAISDLREDLGNEQFF TGTGCCATCAGTGATTTGCGGGAGGATTTGGGGAATGAGCAGTTCTTC
many 16 TRBD2 TRBJ2-3 TRBV7-2 CASSTLTSGPTDTQYF TGTGCCAGCAGCACCTTGACTAGCGGCCCCACAGATACGCAGTATTTT
- 14 TRBD1 TRBJ1-1 TRBV30 CAWGQGALNTEAFF TGTGCCTGGGGACAGGGGGCCTTGAACACTGAAGCTTTCTTT
- 17 - TRBJ2-2 TRBV5-1 CASSLNRDPGYTGELFF TGCGCCAGCAGCTTGAACCGGGATCCGGGTTACACCGGGGAGCTGTTTTTT
many 13 - TRBJ1-1 TRBV20-1 CSVTGSLNTEAFF TGCAGTGTTACGGGATCCCTTAACACTGAAGCTTTCTTT
- 13 TRBD1 TRBJ2-3 TRBV10-3 CAISGQGRDTQYF TGTGCCATCAGCGGACAGGGGAGAGATACGCAGTATTTT
- 15 - TRBJ1-6 TRBV5-6 CASSGEAVFQSPLHF TGTGCCAGCAGCGGGGAGGCGGTCTTTCAGTCACCCCTCCACTTT
few 16 TRBD2 TRBJ2-7 TRBV20-1 CSAGGGGRALSYEQYF TGCAGTGCTGGCGGCGGGGGGCGGGCCCTCTCCTACGAGCAGTACTTC
once 17 TRBD2 TRBJ2-7 TRBV7-2 CASSLALPSGGRDEQYF TGTGCCAGCAGCTTAGCGCTTCCCAGCGGGGGACGGGACGAGCAGTACTTC
- 13 - TRBJ2-7 TRBV3-1 CASSHGRVGEQYF TGTGCCAGCAGCCACGGCAGGGTGGGGGAGCAGTACTTC
many 15 TRBD1 TRBJ1-2 TRBV4-2 CASSQGQGLGYGYTF TGTGCCAGCAGCCAAGGACAGGGATTAGGCTATGGCTACACCTTC
few 16 TRBD1 TRBJ2-2 TRBV6-2/TRBV6-3 CASSSWTGQNTGELFF TGTGCCAGCAGTTCTTGGACAGGCCAGAACACCGGGGAGCTGTTTTTT
many 16 - TRBJ2-3 TRBV29-1 CSVVSSVLGSTDTQYF TGCAGCGTTGTATCTAGCGTCTTGGGTAGCACAGATACGCAGTATTTT
- 11 - TRBJ1-2 TRBV12-3/TRBV12-4 CASTFGGGYTF TGTGCCAGCACCTTCGGAGGGGGCTACACCTTC
few 15 - TRBJ1-1 TRBV28 CASSPDPGMNTEAFF TGTGCCAGCAGTCCCGACCCAGGTATGAACACTGAAGCTTTCTTT
- 13 - TRBJ2-5 TRBV5-1 CASSLAGQATQYF TGCGCCAGCAGCTTGGCCGGACAAGCGACCCAGTACTTC